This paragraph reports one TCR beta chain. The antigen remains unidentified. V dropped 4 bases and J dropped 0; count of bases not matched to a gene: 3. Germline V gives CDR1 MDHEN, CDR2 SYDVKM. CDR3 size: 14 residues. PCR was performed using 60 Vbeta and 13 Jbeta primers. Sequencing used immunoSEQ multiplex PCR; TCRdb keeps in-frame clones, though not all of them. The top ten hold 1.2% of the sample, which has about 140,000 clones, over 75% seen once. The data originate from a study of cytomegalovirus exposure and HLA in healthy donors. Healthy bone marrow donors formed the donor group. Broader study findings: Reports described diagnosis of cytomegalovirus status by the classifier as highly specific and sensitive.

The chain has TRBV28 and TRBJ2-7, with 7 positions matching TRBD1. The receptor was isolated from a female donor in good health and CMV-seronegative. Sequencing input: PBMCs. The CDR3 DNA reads TGTGCCAGCAGTTGGGACAGCAGCTCCTACGAGCAGTACTTC. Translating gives CASSWDSSSYEQYF.